The 15 T cell receptor beta chains presented below share a single source sample, sequenced in a study of regulatory T cells in long-lasting Graves disease. In building TCR beta libraries, iRepertoire HTBI primers were used together with Arm-PCR of CDR3 regions. TCRdb recomputed calls from the multiplex PCR reads with MiXCR, one row per CDR3 protein. The sample has about 470,000 distinct CDR3 sequences, around a fifth seen once. As to time point: persistent/refractory GD, antithyroid drugs over 5 years with positive TRAb. Scientists built the TCR library using RNA that was extracted from PBMCs. The starting material was peripheral blood mononuclear cells (PBMCs), obtained when the disease was refractory, from a patient treated with antithyroid drugs. These receptors came from a female donor with Graves disease.

In this sample, this clonotype turned up many times. The genes are TRBV28 and TRBJ1-5; D possibly corresponds to TRBD1 (6 bases). Trimming took off 1 base at V and 1 base at J, with 14 bases between the two ends. Germline CDR1 MDHEN, CDR2 SYDVKM. This CDR3 is built from 17 residues. CDR3 sequence reads: CASSLSSGVGSNQPQHF. DNA for the CDR3: TGTGCCAGCAGTTTATCATCAGGGGTGGGAAGCAATCAGCCCCAGCATTTT.

V and J are TRBV27 and TRBJ2-3, with D maybe TRBD2 (5 bases). Trimming shortened V by 5 bases and J by 6 bases, and 12 bases separated the two germline ends. CDR3 size: 13 residues. Germline-derived CDR1 and CDR2 are MNHEY and SMNVEV (reference sequence). CDR3 in amino acids: CASSNLRRDTQYF. Written as DNA, the CDR3 is TGTGCCAGCAGTAACCTACGGAGGGATACGCAGTATTTT.

The chain couples TRBV7-9 to TRBJ1-2; TRBD1 is a possible D gene (6 bases). There are 14 residues in the CDR3. Germline loops: CDR1 SEHNR, CDR2 FQNEAQ (reference sequence). The germline V and J ends were trimmed by 6 bases and 2 bases, with 13 bases remaining between them. In DNA form, the CDR3 reads TGTGCCAGCAGTCTCAACCAGGGGAACTATGGCTACACCTTC. Translation gives CASSLNQGNYGYTF.

There are many counts of this clonotype. The gene calls are TRBV28 and TRBJ2-7; D remains ambiguous. Between the trimmed V and J ends, which lost 7 bases and 4 bases, there was a span of 14 bases. CDR3 size: 13 residues. Germline loops: CDR1 MDHEN, CDR2 SYDVKM. The CDR3 sequence: CASNLRWGYEQYF. DNA for the CDR3: TGTGCCAGCAACCTTAGGTGGGGATACGAGCAGTACTTC.

This clonotype was seen ten or more times. The J gene is TRBJ2-7, the V gene TRBV28, with 7 positions matching TRBD1. CDR3 length equals 16 residues. V was pared by 5 bases and J by 2 bases, with 12 bases of the junction left unmatched. Looked up from germline, CDR1 is MDHEN and CDR2 is SYDVKM. CDR3 sequence reads: CASSPLPQGLTYEQYF. Here the CDR3 DNA reads TGTGCCAGCAGTCCCCTGCCACAGGGGCTAACCTACGAGCAGTACTTC.

This clonotype occurred many times. V and J are TRBV28 and TRBJ1-4; TRBD1 agrees at 7 bases. Germline values: CDR1 MDHEN, CDR2 SYDVKM. J was trimmed by 5 bases and V by 7 bases; bases with no gene match: 10. The length of the CDR3 is 15 residues. The CDR3 DNA is TGTGCCAGCAACAAACCGGGACAGCTAAATGAAAAACTGTTTTTT. Protein sequence: CASNKPGQLNEKLFF.

A few counts support this clonotype. A single base separates this from a much larger clone, so it may be a read error. CDR3 in DNA: TGTGCCAGCAGTTCGGCCAGGGAGACAGTCCCTAATTCACCCCCCCACTTT. The encoded protein is CASSSARETVPNSPPHF. The chain carries TRBV12-3 or TRBV12-4 and TRBJ1-6; possible D gene TRBD1, 5 bases. The CDR3 is 17 amino acids.

This clonotype was recorded a few times. The missing conserved phenylalanine or tryptophan at the end of this CDR3 makes a read error likely. The V and J genes are TRBV27 and TRBJ1-4, with 10 bases that match TRBD1. The CDR3 has 14 residues. The germline gives CDR1 MNHEY, CDR2 SMNVEV (reference sequence). The junction had 7 bases not matched to a gene; V was cut back by 8 bases and J by 7 bases. CDR3 region: CASPDRGLCEKLFS. DNA of the CDR3: TGTGCCAGCCCCGACAGGGGGCTTTGTGAAAAACTGTTTTCT.

This chain joins TRBV10-3 and TRBJ2-7; 13 nucleotides agree with TRBD2. V shed 0 bases, J shed 5 bases, and the junction held 10 bases outside the gene matches. The length of the CDR3 is 18 residues. Looked up from germline, CDR1 is ENHRY and CDR2 is SYGVKD. This chain's CDR3 is CAISESTWTSGSTHEQYF. In DNA form, the CDR3 reads TGTGCCATCAGTGAGTCGACTTGGACTAGCGGGAGTACCCACGAGCAGTACTTC.

This clonotype was counted many times. The chain uses TRBV27 and TRBJ2-7; TRBD2 is a possible D gene (7 bases). CDR1 and CDR2 from the germline V gene are MNHEY and SMNVEV (reference sequence). V gave up 5 bases and J gave up 7 bases, with 21 bases separating them. The CDR3 consists of 15 residues. This chain's CDR3 is CASSPRDGGLGEQYF. In DNA form, the CDR3 reads TGTGCCAGCAGTCCCAGGGACGGGGGGCTAGGAGAGCAGTACTTC.

The sample holds many counts of this clonotype. The CDR3 bases are TGTGCCAGCAGTGAATCGCACAGGGAAGATCACTATGGCTACACCTTC. As protein: CASSESHREDHYGYTF. The chain couples TRBV25-1 to TRBJ1-2, with a weak D call TRBD1 (6 bases). V lost 1 base and J 3 bases, leaving 15 bases between the germline ends. Germline V gene lookup returns CDR1 MGHDK and CDR2 SYGVNS. The CDR3 runs 16 residues.

This clonotype was observed many times. V gene TRBV28 combines with J gene TRBJ1-1; D is possibly TRBD1 (6 bases). Germline V CDR1 and CDR2: MDHEN, SYDVKM. V was trimmed by 4 bases and J by 4 bases, leaving 13 bases between them. CDR3 size: 14 residues. The CDR3 DNA reads as TGTGCCAGCAGTTGGCCCCAGGGGATCACTGAAGCTTTCTTT. Its translation: CASSWPQGITEAFF.

Ten or more counts support this clonotype. This rearrangement joins TRBV2 to TRBJ2-7; 12 bases are shared with TRBD2. Germline loops: CDR1 SNHLY, CDR2 FYNNEI. The CDR3 consists of 15 residues. After removal of 6 bases from V and 5 bases from J, the junction contained 8 bases not matched to a gene. The CDR3 DNA is TGTGCCAGCAGACCTTCTAGCGGGGGGGCCCACGAGCAGTACTTC. Translated: CASRPSSGGAHEQYF.

Only one count was recorded for this clonotype. The rearrangement uses TRBV28 and TRBJ2-1; D may be TRBD2 (7 bases). The germline V gene has CDR1 MDHEN and CDR2 SYDVKM. Trimming took off 7 bases at V and 2 bases at J, with 12 bases between the two ends. The CDR3 runs to 14 residues. CDR3 DNA: TGTGCCAGCACTCGGGGGGCCCCCTACAATGAGCAGTTCTTC. Encoded protein: CASTRGAPYNEQFF.

There are many counts of this clonotype. The chain joins TRBV7-2 to TRBJ1-2; D ambiguous. V gave up 0 bases and J gave up 5 bases, with 13 bases separating them. Germline CDR1 is SGHTA and CDR2 is FQGNSA. The CDR3 runs to 15 residues. CDR3 sequence (DNA): TGTGCCAGCAGCTTAGCCCCGGCGACGGCGTATGGCTACACCTTC. Translated, it gives CASSLAPATAYGYTF.